This T cell receptor (beta chain) was observed in a study of cytomegalovirus exposure and HLA in healthy donors. Study-level background: There were about 85 million unique TCRs (from HLA-typed donors) in an early data release.

Study-level findings and limits: In a later analysis, approximately 15,000 TCR beta sequences were associated with HLA alleles at 0.05 false discovery rate. According to the study, around 160 TCR beta chains were cytomegalovirus-associated.

As concerns this clone: Its specificity is unknown.

From germline, CDR1 is MRHNA and CDR2 SNTAGT. The CDR3 spans 16 residues. The V gene end was trimmed by 4 bases and the J gene end by 1 base; junction bases not matched to a gene: 3. It was with 60 Vbeta and 13 Jbeta primers that the PCR ran. TCRdb keeps only in-frame clones here, not all; method: immunoSEQ multiplex PCR. The sample comprises 130,000 to 150,000 clones, around 78% of which are singletons, and 2% to 3% rests with the top ten. The chain carries TRBV6-4 and TRBJ2-3; 12 nucleotides align to TRBD2. Sample: PBMCs. The TCR sequence derives from a woman between 18 and 29 years old in good health and CMV-seropositive. CDR3 in amino acids: CASSALAGGGTDTQYF. The CDR3 coding sequence is TGTGCCAGCAGTGCTCTAGCGGGGGGGGGCACAGATACGCAGTATTTT.